This T cell receptor (beta chain) comes out of a study of blood T cell repertoires in COVID-19. Details on this clone: At one of its ends the junction is not consistent with the germline gene, which may arise from a read error.

CDR1 and CDR2 (germline): MNHEY, SVGEGT. The CDR3 has 10 amino acids. The protocol was immunoSEQ multiplex PCR, while the TCRdb copy is restricted to in-frame clones and leaves out a portion. The sample contains some 300,000 clones, 88% of which appear only once. The TCR comes from a woman aged 30 to 39 who had recovered from COVID-19. The specimen sequenced was PBMCs or T cells enriched from blood (not recorded which). The rearrangement joins TRBV6-2 or TRBV6-3 to TRBJ2-1, with D possibly TRBD1 on 5 matching bases. This CDR3 reads CASSQVGRVF. CDR3 DNA sequence: TGTGCCAGCAGTCAGGTGGGCAGGGTCTTC.